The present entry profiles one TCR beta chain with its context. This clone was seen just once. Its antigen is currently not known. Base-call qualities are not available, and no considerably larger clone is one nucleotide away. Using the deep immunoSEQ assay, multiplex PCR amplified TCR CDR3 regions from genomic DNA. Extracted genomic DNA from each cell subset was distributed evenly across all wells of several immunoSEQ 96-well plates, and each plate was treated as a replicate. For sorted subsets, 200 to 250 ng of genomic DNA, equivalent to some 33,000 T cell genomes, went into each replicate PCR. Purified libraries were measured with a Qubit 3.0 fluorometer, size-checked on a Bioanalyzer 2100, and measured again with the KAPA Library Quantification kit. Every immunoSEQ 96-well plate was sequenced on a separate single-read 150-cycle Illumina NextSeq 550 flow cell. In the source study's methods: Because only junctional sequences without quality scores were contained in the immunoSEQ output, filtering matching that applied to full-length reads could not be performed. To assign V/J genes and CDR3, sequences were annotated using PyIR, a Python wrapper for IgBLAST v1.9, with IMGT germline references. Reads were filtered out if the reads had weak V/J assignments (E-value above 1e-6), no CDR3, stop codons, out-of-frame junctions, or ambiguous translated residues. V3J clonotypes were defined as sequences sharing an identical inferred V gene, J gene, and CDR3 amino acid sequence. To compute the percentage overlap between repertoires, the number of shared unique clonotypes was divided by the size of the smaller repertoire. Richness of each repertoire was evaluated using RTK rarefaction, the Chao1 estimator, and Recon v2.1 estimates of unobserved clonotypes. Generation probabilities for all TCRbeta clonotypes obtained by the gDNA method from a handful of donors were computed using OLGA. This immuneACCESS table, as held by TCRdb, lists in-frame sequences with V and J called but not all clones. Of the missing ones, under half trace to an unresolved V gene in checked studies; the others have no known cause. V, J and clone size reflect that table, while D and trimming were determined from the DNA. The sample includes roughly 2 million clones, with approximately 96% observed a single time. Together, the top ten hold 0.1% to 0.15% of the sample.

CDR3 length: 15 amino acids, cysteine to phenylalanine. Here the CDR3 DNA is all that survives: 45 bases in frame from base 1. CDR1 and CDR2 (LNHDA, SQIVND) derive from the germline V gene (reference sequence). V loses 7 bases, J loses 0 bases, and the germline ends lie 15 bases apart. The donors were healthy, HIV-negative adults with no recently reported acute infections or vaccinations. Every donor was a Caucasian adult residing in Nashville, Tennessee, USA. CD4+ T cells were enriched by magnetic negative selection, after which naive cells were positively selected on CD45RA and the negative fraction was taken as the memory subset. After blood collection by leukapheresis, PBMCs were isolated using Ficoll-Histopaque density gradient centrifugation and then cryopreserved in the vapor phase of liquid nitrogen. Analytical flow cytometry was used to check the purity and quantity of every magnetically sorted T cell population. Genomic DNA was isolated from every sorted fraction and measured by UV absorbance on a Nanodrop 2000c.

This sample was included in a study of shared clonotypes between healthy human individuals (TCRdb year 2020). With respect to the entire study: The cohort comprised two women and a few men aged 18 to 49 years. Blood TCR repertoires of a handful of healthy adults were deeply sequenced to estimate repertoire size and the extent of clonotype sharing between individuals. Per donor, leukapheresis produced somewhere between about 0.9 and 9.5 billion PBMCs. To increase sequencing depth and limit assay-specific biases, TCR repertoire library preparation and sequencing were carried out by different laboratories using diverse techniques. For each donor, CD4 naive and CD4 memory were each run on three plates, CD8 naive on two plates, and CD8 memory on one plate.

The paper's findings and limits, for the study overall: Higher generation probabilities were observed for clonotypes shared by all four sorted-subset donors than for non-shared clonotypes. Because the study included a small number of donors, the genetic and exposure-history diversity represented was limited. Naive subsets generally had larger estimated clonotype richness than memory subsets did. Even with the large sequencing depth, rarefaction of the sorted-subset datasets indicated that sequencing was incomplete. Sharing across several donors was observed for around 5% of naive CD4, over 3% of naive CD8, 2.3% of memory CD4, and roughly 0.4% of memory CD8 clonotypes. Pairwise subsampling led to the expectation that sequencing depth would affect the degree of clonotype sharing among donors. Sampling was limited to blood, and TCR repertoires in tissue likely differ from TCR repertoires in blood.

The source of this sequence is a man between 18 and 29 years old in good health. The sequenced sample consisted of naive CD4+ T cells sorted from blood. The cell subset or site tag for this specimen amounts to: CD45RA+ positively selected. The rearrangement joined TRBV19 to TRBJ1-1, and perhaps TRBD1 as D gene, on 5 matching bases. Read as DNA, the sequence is TGTGCCAGTACGTTAACAGGAATCCTGAACACTGAAGCTTTCTTT. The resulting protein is CASTLTGILNTEAFF. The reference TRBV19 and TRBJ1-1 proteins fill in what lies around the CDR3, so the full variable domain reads DGGITQSPKYLFRKEGQNVTLSCEQNLNHDAMYWYRQDPGQGLRLIYYSQIVNDFQKGDIAEGYSVSREKKESFPLTVTSAQKNPTAFYLCASTLTGILNTEAFFGQGTRLTVV.